This TCR beta chain comes out of a study of blood T cell repertoires in COVID-19. Clones were read by immunoSEQ multiplex PCR, and TCRdb kept only the in-frame ones, dropping some. This table holds some 150,000 clones, 84% found once. Sequencing used PBMCs or T cells enriched from blood (not recorded which). This TCR came from a woman aged 45-65 years who had been exposed to COVID-19.

The CDR3 sequence is CASSDTGAYGYTF. The CDR3 region has the DNA TGTGCCAGCAGCGATACAGGGGCCTATGGCTACACCTTC. The chain uses TRBV7-6 and TRBJ1-2, with 7 bases fitting TRBD1. This CDR3 has 13 amino acids. The junction had 4 bases not matched to a gene; V was cut back by 5 bases and J by 4 bases. Germline CDR1 SGHVS, CDR2 FNYEAQ.